This T cell receptor (beta chain) stems from a study of CD8 T cells in Susac syndrome. The multiple sclerosis control cohort comprised treatment-naive individuals presenting with stable or active relapsing-remitting disease. RNA totalling roughly 0.45 to 1 ug underwent reverse transcription with random hexamers. Multiplex PCR with immunoSEQ amplified the TCR beta CDR3 across 54 Vbeta and 13 Jbeta. TCRdb passed the immunoSEQ multiplex PCR reads through MiXCR, listing each CDR3 protein once. In the table there are around 160,000 distinct CDR3 sequences, around 94% of which are singletons. Sequenced input: CD4+ T cells from PBMCs. The clonotype was recovered from a human donor with multiple sclerosis.

The CDR3 DNA reads TGTGCCACCAGCAGACGTTCAGGGACCGAATCTGAAGATACGCAGTATTTT. Protein: CATSRRSGTESEDTQYF. The gene calls are TRBV15 and TRBJ2-3; D may match TRBD1 or TRBD2 (5 bases each). V was shortened by 2 bases and J by 5 bases, with 20 bases between the two germline ends. CDR3 length: 17 amino acids. Germline V lookup: CDR1 LNHNV, CDR2 YYDKDF (reference sequence).